Detailed here is one TCR beta chain. This clone is characterized as large (0.1 to 1%). The antigen it binds to is not known. No much larger clone exists at a distance of one base, and base qualities are not known. These data belong to a study of T cells in localized non-small cell lung cancer (dated by TCRdb to the early 2020s). Background for the entire study: T cell repertoires of 200 to 250 early-stage NSCLC patients were analyzed, with tumors being compared against uninvolved tumor-adjacent lungs. The cohort comprised roughly 230 treatment-naïve NSCLC patients with resected, localized lung tumors. NSCLC patients had a mean age of roughly 64 years, and around 130 were male and about 110 female.

Beyond this particular receptor, the publication reports: Higher blood T cell density associated with longer overall survival, while higher adjacent-lung clonality associated with shorter survival. Multi-region tumor sequencing was not performed, so intratumor heterogeneity could not be excluded. A median of about 50 of the top 100 tumor clones turned up in the paired uninvolved adjacent lung, and around 27 of those clones also ranked among the top 100 of that same adjacent lung. The highest T cell clonality was observed in uninvolved tumor-adjacent lung, where clonality exceeded that of tumor, suggesting that antigenic responses were more focused in uninvolved tumor-adjacent lung. Because the study design was exploratory, TCR variables were selected using unadjusted p-values without false-discovery rate correction.

TCR beta CDR3 regions were sequenced from DNA using the immunoSEQ Assay. Processing in the source paper ran as follows. To compute T cell density, TCR beta template counts were normalized to usable DNA, which was estimated by amplifying housekeeping genes. The preseqR package was used to estimate richness by extrapolating to 400,000 templates for PBMC samples and to 120,000 templates for tissue samples. Clonality was defined as one minus Pielou's evenness. Differential abundance testing on productive amino-acid clonotypes, with a minimum total count of 5 and an alpha of 0.1, was used to identify tissue-enriched TCRs. The Jaccard Index and the Morisita Overlap Index were used to quantify repertoire overlap between compartments. GLIPH grouped TCR beta CDR3s together with public tetramer-defined viral CDR3s, and a viral motif had to include at least three viral sequences and also show V-gene enrichment. TCRdb's version of the immuneACCESS table is confined to in-frame rearrangements and falls short of the full clone set. An unresolved V gene accounts for under half of the shortfall where checked; the remainder is of unknown origin. V and J calls and clone size follow that table, whereas D and trimming were derived from the DNA. Counted in this sample were 2,000 to 2,500 clones; under 25% of them appeared once. Together, the top ten hold over 15% of the sample.

At diagnosis, tumor, uninvolved tumor-adjacent lung and peripheral blood were collected and then preserved as a mix of FFPE and fresh-frozen material. Spanning cysteine to phenylalanine, the CDR3 consists of 13 amino acids. Only the CDR3 region is kept as DNA, spanning 39 bases read in frame from base 1. The germline V gene (reference sequence) supplies CDR1 LNHDA and CDR2 SQIVND. The junction shows trimming of 3 bases on V and 5 bases on J, plus 10 bases between the germline ends. This receptor chain uses TRBV19 and TRBJ1-1; no D segment can be confidently identified. The source of this sequence is a male donor older than 55 with stage I lung adenocarcinoma. Here the sequenced sample was lung tumor tissue, taken before any cancer treatment. The CDR3 corresponds to CASSMVGATEAFF. The nucleotide sequence is given as TGTGCCAGTAGTATGGTAGGAGCTACTGAAGCTTTCTTT.